This passage covers 5 T cell receptor beta chains from one sample sequenced in a study of cytomegalovirus exposure and HLA in healthy donors. Method: immunoSEQ multiplex PCR; TCRdb's copy keeps in-frame clones and lacks some. Of nearly 80,000 clones in the sample, 90% to 95% were seen once. Sample: PBMCs. The source is a woman aged 25 to 39 in good health and CMV-seronegative.

The V gene is TRBV5-1, the J gene TRBJ2-1; 11 bases are a match to TRBD2. The CDR3 is 15 residues long. Germline values: CDR1 SGHRS, CDR2 YFSETQ. Trimming removed 4 bases from V and 4 bases from J; junction bases left unmatched: 4. In DNA form, the CDR3 reads TGCGCCAGCAGCGTCGGGACTAGCGGTTACAATGAGCAGTTCTTC. Encoded protein: CASSVGTSGYNEQFF.

The count of this clone is one. The chain is built from TRBV6-5 and TRBJ1-5; TRBD1 aligns across 10 bases. The trim removed 4 bases at V and 2 bases at J, leaving 5 bases unmatched. Looked up from germline, CDR1 is MNHEY and CDR2 is SVGAGI. This CDR3 is built from 16 residues. In nucleotides, the CDR3 is TGTGCCAGCAGTTCCCTGACAGGGGGCGGCAATCAGCCCCAGCATTTT. Amino acid sequence: CASSSLTGGGNQPQHF.

CDR3 coding DNA: TGTGCCAGCAGCGGAACGAGCGGATTCTACAATGAGCAGTTCTTC. Protein product: CASSGTSGFYNEQFF. J is TRBJ2-1 and V is TRBV5-4; a weak D match, TRBD2 (5 bases). With 4 bases removed from V and 3 bases from J, the gap between germline ends came to 14 bases. Germline CDR1 and CDR2: SGHNT and YYREEE (reference sequence). The CDR3 is 15 residues long.

The chain combines TRBV5-8 with TRBJ1-3, with D maybe TRBD1 (5 bases). Looked up from germline, CDR1 is SGHTS and CDR2 is YDEGEE. With 2 bases removed from V and 4 bases from J, the gap between germline ends came to 7 bases. This CDR3 has 13 residues. The DNA of the CDR3 is TGTGCCAGCAGCTTCCGGGGGGGAAACACCATATATTTT. Translation: CASSFRGGNTIYF.

CDR3 sequence: CASSPGSGSYNEQFF. In nucleotides, the CDR3 is TGTGCCAGCAGCCCCGGTTCGGGCTCCTACAATGAGCAGTTCTTC. The V gene is TRBV11-2, the J gene TRBJ2-1, with D hard to call. Per the germline V gene, CDR1 is SGHAT and CDR2 is FQNNGV. Trimming removed 5 bases at V and 0 bases at J, with 11 bases between. The length of the CDR3 is 15 residues.